The 24 T cell receptor beta chains given below trace back to one sample, sequenced in a study of blood T cells in healthy people across ages. For the second PCR, which ran for 7 to 11 cycles, a sample-barcoded 5' primer and a J-beta primer mix were used. TCRdb ran MiXCR on the 5' RACE reads and lists one entry per CDR3 protein. This sample yields 750,000 or so distinct CDR3 sequences, of which around a quarter are seen a single time; 9.4% belongs to the top ten. These same data were also listed under a study on T cells of mothers and their children.

Source material: blood. These receptors were taken from a boy younger than 18 in good health.

The chain couples TRBV6-1 to TRBJ1-1, with TRBD1 matching over 8 bases. This CDR3 is 18 amino acids long. CDR1 is MNHNS and CDR2 is SASEGT in the germline V gene. The V segment lost 3 bases and the J segment 5 bases; nucleotides outside the gene matches: 17. CDR3 sequence: CASSERHPGQADGTEAFF. In DNA, the CDR3 is TGTGCCAGCAGTGAGAGACACCCGGGACAGGCAGATGGGACTGAAGCTTTCTTT.

V gene TRBV5-1 combines with J gene TRBJ1-4; a possible D gene is TRBD1 (6 bases). The V gene's germline CDR1 is SGHRS and CDR2 YFSETQ. V lost 3 bases and J 8 bases, leaving 20 bases between the germline ends. The CDR3 is 16 amino acids. CDR3 residues: CASSSDSQGGGEKLFF. The CDR3 DNA reads as TGCGCCAGCAGCTCGGACTCACAGGGAGGCGGGGAAAAACTGTTTTTT.

This clonotype was counted many times. This chain connects TRBV15 to TRBJ2-5, with TRBD1 matching 9 bases. Per germline, CDR1 LNHNV and CDR2 YYDKDF (reference sequence). J gave up 2 bases and V 1 base, and 5 bases lay outside the gene matches. The CDR3 has 16 amino acids. CDR3 bases: TGTGCCACCAGCAGAGGCGGACAGGGGTTACAAGAGACCCAGTACTTC. It translates to CATSRGGQGLQETQYF.

This chain uses TRBV6-2 or TRBV6-3 with TRBJ2-1; 11 positions match TRBD1. The CDR3 consists of 15 residues. CDR1 is MNHEY, CDR2 SVGEGT, per germline. Trimming cost V 2 bases and J 7 bases; bases outside gene matches: 4. The CDR3 loop reads CASSYRTGGRNEQFF. In nucleotides, the CDR3 is TGTGCCAGCAGTTACAGGACAGGGGGCCGGAATGAGCAGTTCTTC.

The chain combines TRBV5-1 with TRBJ2-2, with D tentatively TRBD1 (5 bases). Germline assignment: CDR1 SGHRS and CDR2 YFSETQ. V lost 4 bases and J 0 bases, leaving 13 bases between the germline ends. The CDR3 sequence is 16 residues long. The CDR3 protein is CASSPRAGSNTGELFF. CDR3 in DNA: TGCGCCAGCAGCCCCCGCGCAGGGTCGAACACCGGGGAGCTGTTTTTT.

The chain carries TRBV12-5 and TRBJ1-2; 11 nucleotides line up with TRBD1. Germline assignment: CDR1 LGHNT and CDR2 FRNRAP. V lost 9 bases to trimming and J lost 2 bases; unmatched junction nucleotides: 2. This CDR3 contains 13 residues. CDR3 sequence reads: CASRTGGNYGYTF. The CDR3 DNA reads as TGTGCTAGCCGGACAGGGGGCAACTATGGCTACACCTTC.

This clonotype showed up just a few times. V is TRBV4-2 and J is TRBJ2-5; TRBD2 aligns across 7 bases. The DNA end lines up better with TRBJ2-7; the J call may be wrong. Germline lookup yields CDR1 LGHNA and CDR2 YNFKEQ. This CDR3 has 15 amino acids. CDR3 sequence: CASSQVFGGKYEQYF. Here the CDR3 DNA reads TGTGCCAGCAGCCAAGTGTTCGGGGGGAAATACGAGCAGTACTTC.

This clonotype was counted only a few times. The V gene is TRBV28, the J gene TRBJ2-5, with 9 nucleotides matching TRBD2. The J call may not be correct, given that the DNA end is closer to TRBJ2-1. Germline CDR1 MDHEN, CDR2 SYDVKM. The CDR3 length is 14 residues. CDR3 region: CASSWTSENNEQFF. The CDR3 DNA is TGTGCCAGCAGTTGGACTAGCGAGAACAATGAGCAGTTCTTC.

In this sample, this clonotype turned up a few times. V usage is TRBV27 and J usage is TRBJ2-5, with D tentatively TRBD2 (6 bases). The tail of the sequence fits TRBJ2-7 better, so the J call may be wrong. The CDR3 has 16 amino acids. The germline gives CDR1 MNHEY, CDR2 SMNVEV (reference sequence). The CDR3 nucleotides read TGTGCCAGCAGTTTATATGGCGGGGCCACCCTCTACGAGCAGTACTTC. Encoded protein: CASSLYGGATLYEQYF.

This clonotype was observed a handful of times. V is TRBV5-1 and J is TRBJ2-7; 10 bases map to TRBD2. Germline-derived CDR1 and CDR2 are SGHRS and YFSETQ. The CDR3 totals 15 residues. V lost 4 bases and J lost 2; bases outside the gene matches: 6. For the CDR3, the DNA is TGCGCCAGCAGCACTACTAGCGGGACCACCTACGAGCAGTACTTC. It yields the protein CASSTTSGTTYEQYF. Variable domain in full (rest from reference TRBV5-1 and TRBJ2-7): KAGVTQTPRYLIKTRGQQVTLSCSPISGHRSVSWYQQTPGQGLQFLFEYFSETQRNKGNFPGRFSGRQFSNSRSEMNVSTLELGDSALYLCASSTTSGTTYEQYFGPGTRLTVT.

The chain recombines TRBV4-1 with TRBJ2-1; no reliable D call. The CDR3 length is 16 residues. The V end was cut by 3 bases, the J end by 5 bases, with 17 bases between. Germline V gene data show CDR1 as MGHRA and CDR2 as YSYEKL. The chain's CDR3 is CASSHGWILHHNEQFF. CDR3 nucleotide sequence: TGCGCCAGCAGCCACGGGTGGATTCTGCATCACAATGAGCAGTTCTTC.

The V call is TRBV28, the J call TRBJ2-7; D call uncertain. Germline V gene data show CDR1 as MDHEN and CDR2 as SYDVKM. V gave up 6 bases and J gave up 4 bases, with 7 bases separating them. The CDR3 length is 11 residues. Here the CDR3 reads CASSRKYEQYF. CDR3 nucleotides: TGTGCCAGCAGCAGGAAATACGAGCAGTACTTC.

The chain links TRBV20-1 to TRBJ2-3; a weak D match, TRBD2 (5 bases). The CDR3 consists of 15 residues. Trimming left V 6 bases short and J 3 bases short, with 19 bases between. Germline lookup yields CDR1 DFQATT and CDR2 SNEGSKA (reference sequence). The CDR3 sequence: CSAAERGLETDTQYF. The CDR3 nucleotides are TGCAGTGCCGCCGAGCGAGGGCTTGAGACAGATACGCAGTATTTT.

This clonotype showed up just a few times. The rearrangement links TRBV4-2 to TRBJ2-3; no reliable D call. Germline assignment: CDR1 LGHNA and CDR2 YNFKEQ. The V end was cut by 0 bases, the J end by 5 bases, with 12 bases between. The CDR3 extends over 15 amino acids. The CDR3 sequence is CASSQDLGSGDTQYF. CDR3 in DNA: TGTGCCAGCAGCCAAGATCTCGGTTCTGGAGATACGCAGTATTTT.

The rearrangement joins TRBV7-3 to TRBJ2-5, with 14 bases that match TRBD2. V gave up 0 bases and J gave up 3 bases; unmatched junction bases: 0. CDR1 is SGHTA and CDR2 is FQGTGA in the germline V gene. This CDR3 is built from 16 residues. The CDR3 nucleotides are TGTGCCAGCAGCTTAACGGGACTAGCGGGAGAAGAGACCCAGTACTTC. It specifies CASSLTGLAGEETQYF.

The chain couples TRBV7-2 to TRBJ2-5, with 8 bases fitting TRBD1. V lost 1 base to trimming and J lost 1 base; unmatched junction nucleotides: 2. Germline V gene data show CDR1 as SGHTA and CDR2 as FQGNSA. The CDR3 consists of 15 residues. The CDR3 here is CASSLGGQAQETQYF. DNA of the CDR3: TGTGCCAGCAGCTTAGGGGGACAGGCCCAAGAGACCCAGTACTTC.

This clonotype was counted a single time. The chain combines TRBV10-3 with TRBJ1-2; D ambiguous. From germline, CDR1 is ENHRY and CDR2 SYGVKD. The length of the CDR3 is 15 residues. The V gene lost 4 bases and the J gene lost 3 bases, with 15 bases spanning the gap. DNA of the CDR3: TGTGCCATCAGTGGTGGCGGAAACAGCGACTATGGCTACACCTTC. This encodes CAISGGGNSDYGYTF.

The chain is built from TRBV7-8 and TRBJ2-7; D is unresolved. This CDR3 region has 14 residues. V was cut by 7 bases and J by 1 base, with 14 bases left in between. CDR1 is SGHVS, CDR2 FQNEAQ, per germline. This chain's CDR3 is CASIPKVTSYEQYF. CDR3 nucleotide sequence: TGTGCCAGCATCCCAAAGGTCACTTCCTACGAGCAGTACTTC.

This clonotype showed up just a few times. CDR3 bases: TGCAGTGCTCTAGACAGGGGGCGCGTGGACATTCAGTACTTC. It translates to CSALDRGRVDIQYF. V and J are TRBV20-1 and TRBJ2-4, with TRBD1 matching 10 bases. CDR1 and CDR2 from the germline V gene are DFQATT and SNEGSKA (reference sequence). The CDR3 consists of 14 residues. V lost 5 bases, J lost 8 bases, and 9 bases stayed unmatched.

This clonotype was found a few times. This chain uses TRBV6-5 with TRBJ1-2, with D uncertain. The V end lost 1 base, the J end lost 0 bases, and 3 bases lay between the germline ends. The CDR3 has 13 residues. The germline gives CDR1 MNHEY, CDR2 SVGAGI. The CDR3 loop reads CASSYLSNYGYTF. CDR3 nucleotide sequence: TGTGCCAGCAGTTACTTATCTAACTATGGCTACACCTTC.

This clonotype occurred a few times. The J gene is TRBJ2-5, the V gene TRBV7-8; D may be TRBD1 or TRBD2 (7 bases each). The CDR3 runs to 16 residues. Per germline, CDR1 SGHVS and CDR2 FQNEAQ. The V end was cut by 2 bases, the J end by 5 bases, with 18 bases between. The CDR3 nucleotides read TGTGCCAGCAGCTTAAGCTCCCAGGGGGGGCCCGAGACCCAGTACTTC. Encoded protein: CASSLSSQGGPETQYF.

For the CDR3, the DNA is TGTGCCAGCAGCTTAGAGGGCGCCAGCTCCTACAATGAGCAGTTCTTC. It translates to CASSLEGASSYNEQFF. The V call is TRBV7-3, the J call TRBJ2-1; D is possibly TRBD2 (5 bases). Germline CDR1 SGHTA, CDR2 FQGTGA. The V end lost 2 bases, the J end lost 0 bases, and 11 bases lay between the germline ends. The CDR3 is made up of 16 amino acids.

In this sample, this clonotype turned up once. V gene TRBV30 combines with J gene TRBJ2-3; 8 positions agree with TRBD2. Germline values: CDR1 GTSNPN, CDR2 SVGIG (reference sequence). V was pared by 4 bases and J by 6 bases, with 9 bases of the junction left unmatched. The CDR3 runs to 14 residues. CDR3 bases: TGTGCCTGGAAACGGAGACGGGGGGGCGATACGCAGTATTTT. Its translation: CAWKRRRGGDTQYF.

The V call is TRBV12-3 or TRBV12-4, the J call TRBJ2-2; D is unclear. This CDR3 comprises 16 residues. Trimming shortened V by 2 bases and J by 0 bases, and 10 bases separated the two germline ends. The CDR3 loop reads CASSLRHPTNTGELFF. In nucleotides, the CDR3 is TGTGCCAGCAGTTTACGGCACCCTACGAACACCGGGGAGCTGTTTTTT.